These 10 T cell receptor beta chains were all obtained from the same sample, sequenced in a study of blood T cell repertoires in COVID-19. Clones were sequenced by immunoSEQ multiplex PCR, and TCRdb holds only the in-frame ones, with some missing. Of roughly 440,000 clones in the sample, about 91% were seen once. The specimen was peripheral blood. The receptors were gathered from a woman aged 45-59 years with COVID-19, enrolled during active disease.

The chain has TRBV5-1 and TRBJ1-5, with 9 bases aligning to TRBD1. Per germline, CDR1 SGHRS and CDR2 YFSETQ. Losses at the gene ends were 4 bases for V and 0 bases for J; bases not matched to a gene: 5. The CDR3 consists of 16 residues. CDR3 sequence: CASSPGQGNSNQPQHF. The CDR3 DNA sequence: TGCGCCAGCAGCCCGGGACAGGGAAATAGCAATCAGCCCCAGCATTTT.

The CDR3 DNA reads as TGTGCCACCAGTGAGGGGCCGGGGACAGCCTATTCCTCCTACAATGAGCAGTTCTTC. Translation: CATSEGPGTAYSSYNEQFF. J is TRBJ2-1 and V is TRBV24-1; 7 nucleotides match TRBD1. The CDR3 runs 19 residues. The germline CDR1 and CDR2 sequences are KGHDR and SFDVKD. V shed 4 bases, J shed 0 bases, and the junction held 14 bases outside the gene matches.

This chain links TRBV19 with TRBJ1-6, with D tentatively TRBD1 (6 bases). Between the trimmed V and J ends, which lost 5 bases and 10 bases, there was a span of 21 bases. The CDR3 covers 16 residues. Germline-derived CDR1 and CDR2 are LNHDA and SQIVND (reference sequence). This CDR3 reads CASSPWGRGPNSPLHF. The CDR3 DNA reads TGTGCCAGTAGTCCATGGGGGCGAGGGCCTAACTCACCCCTCCACTTT. The whole variable domain, remainder taken from reference TRBV19 and TRBJ1-6, is DGGITQSPKYLFRKEGQNVTLSCEQNLNHDAMYWYRQDPGQGLRLIYYSQIVNDFQKGDIAEGYSVSREKKESFPLTVTSAQKNPTAFYLCASSPWGRGPNSPLHFGNGTRLTVT.

This chain links TRBV5-1 with TRBJ1-1; D is perhaps TRBD1 (5 bases). Trimming took 7 bases from V and 4 from J, leaving 8 bases between them. The germline CDR1 and CDR2 sequences are SGHRS and YFSETQ. This CDR3 spans 11 amino acids. The CDR3, as DNA: TGCGCCAGCGCGGGGGGCACTGAAGCTTTCTTT. This encodes CASAGGTEAFF. The complete variable domain, with remaining parts taken from reference TRBV5-1 and TRBJ1-1, reads KAGVTQTPRYLIKTRGQQVTLSCSPISGHRSVSWYQQTPGQGLQFLFEYFSETQRNKGNFPGRFSGRQFSNSRSEMNVSTLELGDSALYLCASAGGTEAFFGQGTRLTVV.

Concerning this clone: Other DNA sequences in the sample encode the same CDR3. The rearrangement links TRBV2 to TRBJ1-3, with TRBD1 as a possible D gene (6 bases). Trimming cost V 3 bases and J 4 bases, with 10 bases left between them. This CDR3 contains 14 residues. Germline loops: CDR1 SNHLY, CDR2 FYNNEI. Here the CDR3 reads CASSEGTPGNTIYF. For the CDR3, the DNA is TGTGCCAGCAGTGAGGGGACACCCGGAAACACCATATATTTT.

J is TRBJ2-1 and V is TRBV2; TRBD2 matches at 13 bases. This CDR3 has 16 residues. V lost 4 bases, J lost 9 bases, and 9 bases stayed unmatched. The V gene's germline CDR1 is SNHLY and CDR2 FYNNEI. Here the CDR3 reads CASSATTSGGAGEQFF. The CDR3 DNA reads TGTGCCAGCAGTGCGACTACTAGCGGGGGGGCGGGTGAGCAGTTCTTC. The full variable domain, its missing parts supplied by reference TRBV2 and TRBJ2-1, is EPEVTQTPSHQVTQMGQEVILRCVPISNHLYFYWYRQILGQKVEFLVSFYNNEISEKSEIFDDQFSVERPDGSNFTLKIRSTKLEDSAMYFCASSATTSGGAGEQFFGPGTRLTVL.

This chain connects TRBV19 to TRBJ1-5, with D uncertain. The CDR3 is 14 amino acids. Trimming stripped 6 bases from V and 6 bases from J, with 15 bases between. Germline CDR1 and CDR2: LNHDA and SQIVND (reference sequence). The CDR3 region has the DNA TGTGCCAGTAGCCCGAAAGCGGCGGGTCAGCCCCAGCATTTT. It codes for CASSPKAAGQPQHF.

The gene calls are TRBV29-1 and TRBJ2-7, with D possibly matching TRBD1 (5 bases). The germline CDR1 and CDR2 sequences are SQVTM and ANQGSEA. Trimming cost V 4 bases and J 2 bases, with 12 bases left between them. This CDR3 is built from 13 residues. The CDR3 is CSVARVLPYEQYF. The CDR3 DNA reads as TGCAGCGTTGCCAGGGTACTTCCCTACGAGCAGTACTTC.

V is TRBV29-1 and J is TRBJ1-2; 7 bases agree with TRBD1. This CDR3 contains 15 residues. After removal of 2 bases from V and 4 bases from J, the junction contained 10 bases not matched to a gene. The germline V gene has CDR1 SQVTM and CDR2 ANQGSEA. DNA for the CDR3: TGCAGCGTTGAATCCGCGGGACAGATAATCTATGGCTACACCTTC. Protein sequence: CSVESAGQIIYGYTF.

This chain joins TRBV28 and TRBJ1-1; TRBD1 matches at 10 bases. Germline V lookup: CDR1 MDHEN, CDR2 SYDVKM. The V gene end was trimmed by 6 bases and the J gene end by 10 bases; junction bases not matched to a gene: 11. The CDR3 has 14 residues. The CDR3 region is CASSLDRGRDGAFF. The CDR3 nucleotides read TGTGCCAGCAGCCTCGACAGGGGGCGGGATGGAGCTTTCTTT.